The rows below give T cell receptor beta chains drawn from one sample of a study of regulatory and conventional T cells in RAG deficiency. Libraries were prepared by immunoSEQ multiplex PCR; TCRdb keeps only in-frame clonotypes and omits some of them. The repertoire holds 400 to 450 clones, with approximately 49% as singletons. The sequencing sample was made of CD4+ Tregs sorted from blood. Receptor source: a human donor with RAG deficiency presenting as severe combined immunodeficiency. Both conserved end residues are part of each CDR3. D genes are given only for firm matches. Clone size, where shown, is once, few, many, or a class for clones that have expanded.

J | size | V | D | CDR3 | DNA
TRBJ2-7 | NA | TRBV5-1 | NA | CASSLLFTYEQYF | TGCGCCAGCAGCCTGCTCTTTACCTACGAGCAGTACTTC
TRBJ2-5 | NA | TRBV5-1 | NA | CASSPWYETQYF | TGCGCCAGCAGCCCCTGGTATGAGACCCAGTACTTC
TRBJ2-7 | few | TRBV5-1 | NA | CASSLAYEQYF | TGCGCCAGCAGCCTCGCCTACGAGCAGTACTTC
TRBJ1-5 | hyperexpanded | TRBV6-5 | TRBD1 | CASSYLRGQGLGPQHF | TGTGCCAGCAGTTACCTCAGAGGACAGGGGCTAGGGCCCCAGCATTTT
TRBJ1-1 | NA | TRBV9 | NA | CASSVVPSGTEAFF | TGTGCCAGCAGCGTAGTCCCGTCGGGGACTGAAGCTTTCTTT
TRBJ2-6 | NA | TRBV7-3 | NA | CASSYVPRRQSRANVLTF | TGTGCCAGCAGCTATGTACCGAGACGACAAAGTCGGGCCAACGTCCTGACTTTC
TRBJ1-5 | NA | TRBV7-2 | TRBD1 | CASSLGTGESPRNQPQHF | TGTGCCAGCAGTTTAGGGACAGGCGAGTCCCCACGCAATCAGCCCCAGCATTTT